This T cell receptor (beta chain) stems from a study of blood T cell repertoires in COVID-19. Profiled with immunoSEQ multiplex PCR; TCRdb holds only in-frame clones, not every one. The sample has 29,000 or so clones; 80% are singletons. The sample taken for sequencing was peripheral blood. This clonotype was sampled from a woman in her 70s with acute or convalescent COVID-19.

The DNA for the CDR3 is TGTGCCAGCAGCTTGTTTGCGGGGGGCCACCCCACAGATACGCAGTATTTT. This sequence encodes CASSLFAGGHPTDTQYF. This chain connects TRBV5-6 to TRBJ2-3; TRBD2 matches at 8 bases. The CDR3 sequence is 17 residues long. J gave up 2 bases and V 1 base, and 9 bases lay outside the gene matches. The germline CDR1 and CDR2 sequences are SGHDT and YYEEEE.